This entry describes one TCR beta chain. The antigen is undetermined. The PCR had 60 Vbeta and 13 Jbeta primers. Generated by immunoSEQ multiplex PCR, the TCRdb table keeps only in-frame clones and is missing some. The sample includes roughly 160,000 clones, around 83% of them seen just once. The data were obtained in a study of cytomegalovirus exposure and HLA in healthy donors. Whole-study results and caveats: Association with HLA alleles at 0.05 false discovery rate was found for approximately 18,000 TCR beta sequences in a later analysis.

The receptor comes from a male donor in good health and CMV-seropositive. Sequencing was performed on PBMCs.

CDR3 nucleotide sequence: TGTGCTAGCAGATCCGGGACTAGCGGGAGTAATGAGCAGTTCTTC. Its protein is CASRSGTSGSNEQFF. The chain has TRBV12-5 and TRBJ2-1; 14 bases are a match to TRBD2. This CDR3 has 15 amino acids. Trimming removed 9 bases from V and 7 bases from J; junction bases left unmatched: 8. CDR1 and CDR2 (germline): LGHNT, FRNRAP.